This TCR beta chain was observed in a study of T-cell memory formation after mild COVID-19. Using its own MiXCR run on the 5' RACE reads, TCRdb lists one record per CDR3 protein. The sample lists roughly 250,000 distinct CDR3 sequences; 15% to 20% were seen once. The CDR3 loop spans 15 amino acids. Trimming removed 6 bases from V and 0 bases from J, with 11 bases in between. CDR1 and CDR2 from the germline V gene are SGHVS and FNYEAQ. The receptor was derived from a man aged 18-30 years who had mild COVID-19 (a few samples of this study predate the infection). Cell type and time point are not known. The source material was PBMCs or a T cell subset sorted from them (not recorded which). J is TRBJ1-4 and V is TRBV7-6, with D hard to call. CDR3 sequence (DNA): TGTGCCAGCAGTAAGGACTGGGCAACTAATGAAAAACTGTTTTTT. Translating gives CASSKDWATNEKLFF.